This T cell receptor (beta chain) was profiled in a study of blood T cell repertoires in COVID-19. Germline loops: CDR1 GTSNPN, CDR2 SVGIG (reference sequence). The CDR3 totals 14 residues. Trimming shortened V by 2 bases and J by 4 bases, and 14 bases separated the two germline ends. The table came from immunoSEQ multiplex PCR; TCRdb's copy has only in-frame clones and leaves some out. The sample carries about 140,000 clones, 75% to 80% recorded once. The TCR sequence derives from a woman aged 45-65 years who had recovered from COVID-19. This chain uses TRBV30 with TRBJ2-5; the D is unclear. Sequenced: PBMCs or T cells enriched from blood (not recorded which). CDR3 in amino acids: CAWSPGLGGETQYF. CDR3 DNA sequence: TGTGCCTGGAGTCCAGGCCTCGGTGGAGAGACCCAGTACTTC.